This TCR beta chain was sequenced during a study of blood T cell repertoires in COVID-19. Overall study: The United States, Italy and Spain supplied acute and convalescent COVID-19 samples. Nucleic acid was either cDNA or gDNA, and it came from T cells, B-cell-depleted T cells, or PBMCs.

Original processing notes: By means of reference gene primer amplification, nucleated cell counts were estimated. Sequencing used immunoSEQ multiplex PCR; TCRdb keeps in-frame clones, though not all of them. Clone size and the V and J calls come from that table; the DNA yielded D and trimming. The data contain some 93,000 clones, 70% to 85% of them singletons. This clonotype was obtained from a man between 65 and 80 years old with acute or convalescent COVID-19. Sequenced: peripheral blood.

CDR3: CASSMDSRNSPLHF. Here the CDR3 DNA reads TGTGCCAGTAGTATGGACAGTAGGAATTCACCCCTCCACTTT. The chain joins TRBV19 to TRBJ1-6; TRBD1 is a possible D gene (6 bases). V lost 3 bases to trimming and J lost 7 bases, with 10 bases between them. Germline V CDR1 and CDR2: LNHDA, SQIVND (reference sequence). The CDR3 has 14 residues.